This TCR beta chain emerged from a study of response to subunit inactivated influenza vaccine (dated by TCRdb to the late 2010s). About the study as a whole: Deep quantitative profiling of the T cell receptor repertoire was used in the study to follow responses to a trivalent subunit inactivated influenza vaccine.

For this clonotype: Its binding antigen is unknown. Within one base of it there is no much larger clone, and no base qualities were kept.

V is pared back by 5 bases and J by 5 bases, with 13 bases lying between the germline termini. The CDR3 covers 13 residues, taking in both the cysteine and the phenylalanine. The only DNA kept is the CDR3, 39 bases in frame from the first base. The germline V gene (reference sequence) yields GTSNPN for CDR1 and SVGIG for CDR2. General study outcomes and caveats: The authors suggested that each seasonal influenza vaccination may recruit only a limited number of new T cells.

The library was made by RT-PCR. The instrument given in TCRdb is Illumina HiSeq 2500. TCRdb took the public reads, trimmed them with fastp at Q25, ran MiXCR for clone calling and kept in-frame beta chains. Each record represents a unique CDR3 protein, reported with the most common genes and DNA among its rows. The sample profile shows 650,000 to 800,000 distinct CDR3 sequences; approximately 15% of them were found once. The top ten constitute around 7.3% of the sample. The clonotype comes from a man aged 45 to 65 who received an inactivated influenza vaccine. Donor details come from another sample of the same person, matched by shared clones. The chain uses TRBV30 and TRBJ1-5; the D gene identity is not certain. The sequencing here drew on PBMCs from blood, taken 14 days before vaccination. The DNA reads as follows: TGTGCCTGGCAAGGAGGAGGACATCAGCCCCAGCATTTT. Its translation is CAWQGGGHQPQHF.